This T cell receptor (beta chain) was recovered during a study of OX40 agonist ivuxolimab in advanced cancers. Study as a whole: Ivuxolimab, an antibody acting as an agonist of OX40 (CD134), was used to treat patients. Melanoma, hepatocellular carcinoma, head and neck or renal cell cancer occurred in dose-escalation patients.

Study-wide results and caveats: The study found among the lowest clonal expansion in partial responders at 0.1-3.0 mg/kg. CD4+ and CD8+ T cells in blood underwent clonal expansion by week 6 at 0.1 to 3.0 mg/kg.

A note on this clone: Antigen specificity is unknown.

Losses at the gene ends were 2 bases for V and 7 bases for J; bases not matched to a gene: 4. The CDR3 length is 14 residues. Germline V gene sequence: CDR1 MDHEN, CDR2 SYDVKM. The assay was immunoSEQ multiplex PCR, and TCRdb's table has in-frame clones only and misses some. The repertoire includes over 75,000 clones, 80% to 95% of them detected once, and 0.4% to 0.55% sits in the top ten. The sequence was obtained from an adult with an advanced solid tumor such as melanoma, head and neck, liver or kidney cancer. The chain employs TRBV28 and TRBJ1-4; 7 positions agree with TRBD1. The source material was CD4+ or CD8+ T cells sorted from blood, sampled in a trial of the OX40 agonist ivuxolimab. CDR3 sequence (DNA): TGTGCCAGCAGTTTAAGGGGGCGTAGTGAAAAACTGTTTTTT. Translating it yields CASSLRGRSEKLFF.